The clone carrying this TCR beta chain came up once. The data originate from a study of control samples from healthy donors and cancer patients. CDR1 and CDR2 (germline): MNHNY, SVGAGI (reference sequence). There are 12 residues in the CDR3. The germline V and J ends were trimmed by 5 bases and 4 bases, with 9 bases remaining between them. Here immunoSEQ multiplex PCR was the method, and the copy in TCRdb shows in-frame clones only, minus some. The sample has about 150,000 clones, approximately 93% seen once; the top ten hold more than 4.5%. The sample comprised blood. This chain uses TRBV6-6 with TRBJ2-7, with unresolved D. This sequence originates from a young man in good health. CDR3 coding DNA: TGTGCCAGCAGTCCCCGGCTTTACGAGCAGTACTTC. This gives the protein CASSPRLYEQYF.